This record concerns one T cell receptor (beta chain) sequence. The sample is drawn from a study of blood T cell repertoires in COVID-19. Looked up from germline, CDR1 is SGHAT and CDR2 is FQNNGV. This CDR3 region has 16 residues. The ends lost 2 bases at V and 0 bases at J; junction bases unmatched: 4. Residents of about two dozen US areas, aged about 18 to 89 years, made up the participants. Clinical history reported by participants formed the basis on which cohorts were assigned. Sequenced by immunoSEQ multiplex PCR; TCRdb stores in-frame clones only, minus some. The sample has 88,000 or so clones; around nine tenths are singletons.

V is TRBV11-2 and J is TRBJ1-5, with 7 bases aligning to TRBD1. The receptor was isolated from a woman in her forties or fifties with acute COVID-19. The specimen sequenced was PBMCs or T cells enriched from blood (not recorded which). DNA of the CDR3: TGTGCCAGCAGCTTAACAGGGGATAATAGCAATCAGCCCCAGCATTTT. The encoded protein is CASSLTGDNSNQPQHF.